Given below is one T cell receptor beta chain in context. This specimen comes from a study of OX40 agonist ivuxolimab in advanced cancers. Germline CDR1 and CDR2: SGHRS and YFSETQ. Trimming removed 2 bases from V and 1 base from J, with 10 bases in between. The CDR3 is 14 amino acids. Generated by immunoSEQ multiplex PCR, the TCRdb table keeps only in-frame clones and is missing some. The sample shows tens of thousands of clones, under 85% of them seen only once. Source: CD4+ or CD8+ T cells sorted from blood, taken in a trial of the OX40 agonist ivuxolimab. The TCR originated in an adult with an advanced solid tumor such as melanoma, head and neck, liver or kidney cancer. The chain employs TRBV5-1 and TRBJ2-7; possibly TRBD2 for D (6 bases). The CDR3 protein is CASSLGGASYEQYF. The CDR3 region has the DNA TGCGCCAGCAGCTTAGGCGGGGCGTCCTACGAGCAGTACTTC.